The text below deals with one T cell receptor beta chain. The antigen is undetermined. There are 14 residues in the CDR3. With V trimmed by 6 bases and J by 6 bases, 10 bases remained unmatched. Germline CDR1 reads GTSNPN; CDR2 reads SVGIG (reference sequence). TCRdb's copy holds only in-frame clones and misses some; the assay was immunoSEQ multiplex PCR. The sample has under 90,000 clones; 90% are singletons. The sample is drawn from a study of OX40 agonist ivuxolimab in advanced cancers. Study outcomes and limitations: In general, CD8+ T cells held more expanded clones than CD4+ did, on average. The study did not work out the antigen specificity of the expanded peripheral T cells.

The receptor comes from an adult with an advanced solid tumor such as melanoma, head and neck, liver or kidney cancer. The sequencing used CD4+ or CD8+ T cells sorted from blood, collected in a trial of the OX40 agonist ivuxolimab. The chain recombines TRBV30 with TRBJ2-3; 9 bases map to TRBD2. For the CDR3, the DNA is TGTGCCTGCTCCACTAGCGGGCGTTCCGATACGCAGTATTTT. It is translated as CACSTSGRSDTQYF.